This T cell receptor beta chain was sequenced during a study of molecular identifiers for immune sequencing clone quantification. Study-wide points: Naive cells had under 1% of molecules in clones above 20 RNA copies, effectors over 99%. In cases of identical TCR molecules sharing a barcode, highly expanded clone sizes could be underestimated.

Comments on this clonotype: Antigen specificity is unknown. It may be a read error: a sequence one base away is much more abundant.

Naive CD8 T cells underwent sorting with the CD8+CD4-CCR7+CD45RA+ definition. CDR1 is MNHEY, CDR2 SVGAGI, per germline. This CDR3 has 16 residues. Via MiXCR, TCRdb re-called the PCR reads, giving one row per CDR3 protein. This table holds more than 450,000 distinct CDR3 sequences, roughly 23% found once. Sequenced sample: naive CD8+ T cells from blood, with Jurkat cell RNA spiked in. Subset defined: FACS-sorted CD8+CD4-CCR7+CD45RA+ naive T cells. The source is a human donor in good health. Some libraries in this study had Jurkat cell RNA spiked in. This chain uses TRBV6-5 with TRBJ2-7; D unclear. CDR3: CASGYSAGSISYEQYF. CDR3 sequence (DNA): TGTGCCAGCGGTTACTCGGCAGGTAGTATATCCTACGAGCAGTACTTC.